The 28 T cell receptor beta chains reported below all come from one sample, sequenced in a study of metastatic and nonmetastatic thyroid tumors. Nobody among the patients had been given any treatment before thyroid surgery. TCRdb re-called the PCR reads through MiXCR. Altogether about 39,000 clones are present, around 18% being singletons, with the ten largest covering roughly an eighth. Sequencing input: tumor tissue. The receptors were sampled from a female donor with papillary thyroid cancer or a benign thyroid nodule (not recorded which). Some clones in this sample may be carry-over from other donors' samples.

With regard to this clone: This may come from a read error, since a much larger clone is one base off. The CDR3 region is CATSRSQGYGYTF. The DNA for the CDR3 is TGTGCCACCAGCAGATCACAGGGATATGGCTACACCTTC. The chain combines TRBV15 with TRBJ1-2, with TRBD1 as a possible D gene (6 bases). Germline lookup yields CDR1 LNHNV and CDR2 YYDKDF (reference sequence). V gave up 2 bases and J gave up 5 bases, with 9 bases separating them. The CDR3 length is 13 residues.

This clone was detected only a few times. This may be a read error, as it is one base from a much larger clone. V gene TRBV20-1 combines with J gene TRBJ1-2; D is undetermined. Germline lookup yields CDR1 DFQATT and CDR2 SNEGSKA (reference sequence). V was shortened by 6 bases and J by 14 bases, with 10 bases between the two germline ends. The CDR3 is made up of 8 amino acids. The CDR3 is CSATDNTF. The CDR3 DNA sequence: TGCAGTGCAACAGACAATACCTTC.

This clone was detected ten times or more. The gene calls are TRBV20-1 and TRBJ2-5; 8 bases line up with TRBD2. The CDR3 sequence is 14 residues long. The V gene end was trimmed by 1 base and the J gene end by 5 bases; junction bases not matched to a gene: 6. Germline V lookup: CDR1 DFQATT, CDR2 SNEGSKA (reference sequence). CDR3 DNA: TGCAGTGCTAGAGGGCGGGGGGCCCTGGAGACCCAGTACTTC. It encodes CSARGRGALETQYF.

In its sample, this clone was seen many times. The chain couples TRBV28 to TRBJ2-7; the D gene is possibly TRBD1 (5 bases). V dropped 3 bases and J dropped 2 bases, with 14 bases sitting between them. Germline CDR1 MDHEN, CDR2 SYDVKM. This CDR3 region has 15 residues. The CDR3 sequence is CASSFPLARAYEQYF. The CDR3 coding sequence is TGTGCCAGCAGTTTCCCTCTCGCCAGGGCCTACGAGCAGTACTTC.

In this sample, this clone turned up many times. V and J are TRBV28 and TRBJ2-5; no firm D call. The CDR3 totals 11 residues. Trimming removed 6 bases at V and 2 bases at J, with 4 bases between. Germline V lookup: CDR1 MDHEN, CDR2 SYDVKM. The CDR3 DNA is TGTGCCAGCAGCCCGCAAGAGACCCAGTACTTC. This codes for CASSPQETQYF.

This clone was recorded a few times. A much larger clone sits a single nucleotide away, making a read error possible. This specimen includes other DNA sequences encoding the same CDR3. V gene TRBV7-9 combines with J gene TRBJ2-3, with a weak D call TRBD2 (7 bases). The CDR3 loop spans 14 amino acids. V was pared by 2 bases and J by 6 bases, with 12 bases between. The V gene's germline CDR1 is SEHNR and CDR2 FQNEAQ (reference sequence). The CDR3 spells CASSLTGGADTQYF. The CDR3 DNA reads TGTGCCAGCAGCTTAACTGGGGGGGCCGATACGCAGTATTTT.

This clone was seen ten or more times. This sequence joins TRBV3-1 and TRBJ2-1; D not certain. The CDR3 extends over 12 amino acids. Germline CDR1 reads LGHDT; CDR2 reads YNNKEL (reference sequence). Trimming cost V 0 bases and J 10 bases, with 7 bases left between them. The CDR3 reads CASSQDSYEQFF. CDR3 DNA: TGTGCCAGCAGCCAAGATTCGTACGAGCAGTTCTTC.

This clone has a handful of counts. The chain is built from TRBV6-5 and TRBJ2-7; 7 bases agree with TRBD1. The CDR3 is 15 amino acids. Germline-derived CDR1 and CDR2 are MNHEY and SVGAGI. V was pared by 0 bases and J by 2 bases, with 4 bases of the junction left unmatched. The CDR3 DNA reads TGTGCCAGCAGTTACTCTCGACAGGGCCCCTACGAGCAGTACGTC. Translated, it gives CASSYSRQGPYEQYV.

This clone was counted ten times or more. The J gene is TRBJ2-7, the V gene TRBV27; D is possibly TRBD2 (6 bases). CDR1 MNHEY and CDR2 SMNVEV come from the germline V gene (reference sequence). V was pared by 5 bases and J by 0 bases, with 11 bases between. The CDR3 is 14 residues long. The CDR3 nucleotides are TGTGCCAGCAGTCGACTAGGGGCCTCCTACGAGCAGTACTTC. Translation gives CASSRLGASYEQYF.

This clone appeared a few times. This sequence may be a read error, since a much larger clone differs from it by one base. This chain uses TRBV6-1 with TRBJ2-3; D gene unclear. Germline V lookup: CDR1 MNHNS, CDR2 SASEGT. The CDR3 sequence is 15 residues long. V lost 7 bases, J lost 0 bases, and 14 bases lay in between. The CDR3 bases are TGTGCCAGCACCGCGTACCTTCCTAGCACAGATACGCAGTATTTT. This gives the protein CASTAYLPSTDTQYF.

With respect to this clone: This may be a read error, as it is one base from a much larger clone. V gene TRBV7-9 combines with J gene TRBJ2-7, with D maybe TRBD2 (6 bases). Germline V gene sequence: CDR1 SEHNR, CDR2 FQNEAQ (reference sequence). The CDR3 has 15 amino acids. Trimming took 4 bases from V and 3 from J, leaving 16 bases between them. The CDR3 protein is CASSSPAGLCYEQYF. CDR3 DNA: TGTGCCAGCAGCTCACCGGCGGGACTTTGCTACGAGCAGTACTTC.

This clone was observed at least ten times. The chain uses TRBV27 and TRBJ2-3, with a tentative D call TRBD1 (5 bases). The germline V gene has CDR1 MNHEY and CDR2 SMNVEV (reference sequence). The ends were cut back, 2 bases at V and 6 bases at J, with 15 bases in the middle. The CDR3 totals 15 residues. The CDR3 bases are TGTGCCAGCAGTTTAAGCCAGGGTGCATGGGATACGCAGTATTTT. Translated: CASSLSQGAWDTQYF.

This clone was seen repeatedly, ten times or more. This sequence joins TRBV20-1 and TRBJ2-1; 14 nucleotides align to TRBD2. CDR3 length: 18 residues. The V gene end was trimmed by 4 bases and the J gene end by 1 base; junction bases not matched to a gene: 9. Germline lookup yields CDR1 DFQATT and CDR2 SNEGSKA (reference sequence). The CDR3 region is CSATGGGLAGGSYNEQFF. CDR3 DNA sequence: TGCAGTGCTACCGGGGGCGGACTAGCGGGAGGTTCCTACAATGAGCAGTTCTTC.

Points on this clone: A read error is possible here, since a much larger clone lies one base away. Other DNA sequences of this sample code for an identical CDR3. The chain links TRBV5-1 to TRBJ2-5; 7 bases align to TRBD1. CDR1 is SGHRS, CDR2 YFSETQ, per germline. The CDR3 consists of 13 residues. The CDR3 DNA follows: TGCGCCAGCAGGAAGACAGGGTTGGAGACACAGTACTTC. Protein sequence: CASRKTGLETQYF.

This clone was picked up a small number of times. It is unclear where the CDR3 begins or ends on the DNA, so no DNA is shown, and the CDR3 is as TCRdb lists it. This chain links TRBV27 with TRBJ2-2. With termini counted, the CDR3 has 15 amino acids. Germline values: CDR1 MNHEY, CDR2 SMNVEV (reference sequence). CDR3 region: CASSLMYSTPGSCFF.

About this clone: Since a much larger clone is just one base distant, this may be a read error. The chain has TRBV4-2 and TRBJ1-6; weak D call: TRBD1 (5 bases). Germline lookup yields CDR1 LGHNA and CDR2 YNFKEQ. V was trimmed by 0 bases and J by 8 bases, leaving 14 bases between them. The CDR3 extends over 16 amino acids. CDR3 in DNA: TGTGCCAGCAGCCAAGATGTGTGGACACGCTATTCACCCCTCCACTTT. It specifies CASSQDVWTRYSPLHF.

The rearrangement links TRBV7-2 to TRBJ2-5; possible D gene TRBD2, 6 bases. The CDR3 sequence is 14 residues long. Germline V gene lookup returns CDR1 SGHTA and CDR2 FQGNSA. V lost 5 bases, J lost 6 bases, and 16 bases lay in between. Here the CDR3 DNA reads TGTGCCAGCAGCGGCGGGGTGGGGTTAAAGACCCAGTACTTC. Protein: CASSGGVGLKTQYF.

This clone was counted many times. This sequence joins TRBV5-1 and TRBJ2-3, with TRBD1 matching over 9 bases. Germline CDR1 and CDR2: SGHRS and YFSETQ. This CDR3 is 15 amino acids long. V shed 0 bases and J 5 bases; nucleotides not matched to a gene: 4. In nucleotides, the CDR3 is TGCGCCAGCAGCTTGGGGACAGGGGAGATAGATACGCAGTATTTT. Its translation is CASSLGTGEIDTQYF.

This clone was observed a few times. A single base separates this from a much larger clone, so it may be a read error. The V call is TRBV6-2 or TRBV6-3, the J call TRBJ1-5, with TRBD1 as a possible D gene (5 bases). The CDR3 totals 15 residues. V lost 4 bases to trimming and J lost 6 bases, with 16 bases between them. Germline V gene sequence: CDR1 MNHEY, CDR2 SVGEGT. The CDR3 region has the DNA TGTGCCAGCAGTTTTGCGGGGGTCGAAGCTCAGCCCCAGCATTTT. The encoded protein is CASSFAGVEAQPQHF.

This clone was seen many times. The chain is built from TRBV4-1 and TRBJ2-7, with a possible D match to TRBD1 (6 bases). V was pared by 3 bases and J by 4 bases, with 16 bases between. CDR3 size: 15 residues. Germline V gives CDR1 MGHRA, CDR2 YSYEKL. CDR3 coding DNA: TGCGCCAGCAGCCAGGGCCAGGGCAGGGGTTACGAGCAGTACTTC. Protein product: CASSQGQGRGYEQYF.

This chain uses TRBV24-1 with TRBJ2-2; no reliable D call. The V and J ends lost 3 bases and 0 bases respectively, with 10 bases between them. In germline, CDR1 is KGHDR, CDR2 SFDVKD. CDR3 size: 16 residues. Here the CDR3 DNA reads TGTGCCACCAGTGATCCGACGGTGACGAACACCGGGGAGCTGTTTTTT. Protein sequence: CATSDPTVTNTGELFF.

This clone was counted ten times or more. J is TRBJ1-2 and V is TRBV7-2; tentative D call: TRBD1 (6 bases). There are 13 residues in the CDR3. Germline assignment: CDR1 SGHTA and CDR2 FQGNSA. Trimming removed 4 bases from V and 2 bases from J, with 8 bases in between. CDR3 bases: TGTGCCAGCAGCTGGGACACCAACTATGGCTACACCTTC. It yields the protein CASSWDTNYGYTF.

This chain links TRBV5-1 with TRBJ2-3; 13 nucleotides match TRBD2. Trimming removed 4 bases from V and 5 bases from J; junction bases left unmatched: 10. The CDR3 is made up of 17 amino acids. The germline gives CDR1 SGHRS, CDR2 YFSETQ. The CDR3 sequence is CASSQYGLAGEGDTQYF. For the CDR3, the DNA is TGCGCCAGCAGCCAATACGGACTAGCGGGGGAGGGAGATACGCAGTATTTT.

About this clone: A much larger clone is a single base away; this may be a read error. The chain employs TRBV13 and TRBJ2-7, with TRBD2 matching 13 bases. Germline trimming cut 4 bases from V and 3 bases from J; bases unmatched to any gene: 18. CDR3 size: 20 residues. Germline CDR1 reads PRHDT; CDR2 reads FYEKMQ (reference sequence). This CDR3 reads CASSSPGLAGVKVRDYEQYF. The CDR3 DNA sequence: TGTGCCAGCAGCTCACCTGGACTAGCGGGAGTTAAAGTGAGAGACTACGAGCAGTACTTC.

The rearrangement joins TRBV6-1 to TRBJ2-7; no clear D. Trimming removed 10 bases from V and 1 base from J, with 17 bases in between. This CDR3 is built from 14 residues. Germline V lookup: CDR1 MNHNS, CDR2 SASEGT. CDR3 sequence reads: CAIGGKGKSYEQYF. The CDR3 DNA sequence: TGTGCCATCGGTGGAAAGGGCAAATCCTACGAGCAGTACTTC.

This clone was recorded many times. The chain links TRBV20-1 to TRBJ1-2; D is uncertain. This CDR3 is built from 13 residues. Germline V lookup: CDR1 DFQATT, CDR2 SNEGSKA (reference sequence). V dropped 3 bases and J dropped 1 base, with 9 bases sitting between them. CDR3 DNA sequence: TGCAGTGCTAGTCGAGGACTTAACTATGGCTACACCTTC. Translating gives CSASRGLNYGYTF.

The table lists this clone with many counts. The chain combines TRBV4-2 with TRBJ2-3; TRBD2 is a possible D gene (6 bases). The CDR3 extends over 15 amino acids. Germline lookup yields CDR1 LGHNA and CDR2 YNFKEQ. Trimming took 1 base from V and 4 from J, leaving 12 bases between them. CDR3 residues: CASSQASAGADTQYF. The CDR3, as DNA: TGTGCCAGCAGCCAAGCTAGCGCCGGAGCAGATACGCAGTATTTT.

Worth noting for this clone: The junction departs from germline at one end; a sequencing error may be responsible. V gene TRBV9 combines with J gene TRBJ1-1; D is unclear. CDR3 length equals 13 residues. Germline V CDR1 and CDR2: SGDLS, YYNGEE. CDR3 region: CASSARRGSEALF. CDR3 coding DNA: TGTGCCAGCAGCGCCCGACGCGGTTCTGAAGCTCTCTTT.